A single T cell receptor (beta chain) is shown here with its context. Its specific antigen is unknown. These data belong to a study of T cells expressing NK-cell markers (dated by TCRdb to 2020 to 2021). In the study overall: TCR beta-chain repertoires were profiled in sorted CD3+CD56+NKG2C+, CD3+CD56+NKG2C- and CD3+CD56-NKG2C+ T-cell subsets from about 8 donors. The eight sequenced donors were randomly selected healthy volunteers, three men and five women. Libraries were sequenced as 2 x 150 bp reads on Illumina HiSeq 2000/2500, MiSeq or NextSeq. Among the eight sequenced donors, seven were HCMV-seropositive and one was HCMV-seronegative. What the study reported, not specific to this receptor: It remained unclear whether the expanded NKG2C-expressing T cell clones were specific for HCMV antigens. In six donors, the dominant CD3+CD56+NKG2C+ clonotypes were found to rank among the top 10 CD8+ clonotypes and to make up roughly 1.0-7.5% of CD8+ T cells. Those dominant clonotypes were again the most abundant among CD3+CD56-NKG2C+ cells in a few donors, at about 28.3-65%.

Sequencing was carried out with an Illumina HiSeq 2000. TCR beta cDNA libraries were made by 5'RACE template switching that added a universal primer site and unique molecular identifiers. Synthesis of cDNA was primed from the TCR beta constant segment and was followed by two consecutive PCR amplification steps. Regarding the original processing steps: MIGEC handled demultiplexing of the reads and grouping by UMI, while MiTCR was used to assemble and quantify clonotypes. To remove erroneous sequences, TCR cDNA sequences were retained only when supported by two or more reads. Downstream repertoire analysis used the tcR package, and clonotypes were matched across fractions by CDR3 nucleotide sequence plus V segment. VDJmatch was used to annotate antigen specificity against VDJdb, with one amino acid substitution allowed in CDR3. TCRdb reprocessed the reads, and each CDR3 protein sequence is entered once, without DNA. The V and J calls, along with clone size, are taken from TCRdb and not from the paper's own processing. The table of this sample itemizes 500,000 to 700,000 distinct CDR3 sequences. Clones ranked in the top ten supply 3.5% to 4.5% of the sample.

Sequences DFQATT (CDR1) and SNEGSKA (CDR2) are obtained from the germline V gene (reference sequence). Taken from cysteine to phenylalanine, the CDR3 has 15 residues. The entry carries no DNA sequence. A commercial ELISA kit detecting HCMV-specific IgG in serum was used to determine HCMV serostatus. Peripheral blood mononuclear cells were isolated from blood by Ficoll density gradient centrifugation. The sequence derives from a man between 18 and 35 years old in good health. Donor details come from another sample of the same person, matched by shared clones. The chain is assembled from TRBV20-1 and TRBJ2-1. The source material was blood T cells: a sorted CD56 or NKG2C T cell subset, CD4+ or CD8+ T cells, or bulk PBMC T cells (not recorded which). CDR3 reads: CSARVSSAVNNEQFF.